Below are 13 T cell receptor beta chains sequenced from a single sample in a study of CD8 T cells in ankylosing spondylitis. Study outcomes and limitations: What seemed typical of ankylosing spondylitis blood was a TCR beta motif built from several highly homologous variants.

What these receptors recognize is not known. Each CDR3 protein is one row after TCRdb ran MiXCR on the 5' RACE reads. The data contain about 400,000 distinct CDR3 sequences, 20% to 25% of them singletons. Sample: blood, either unsorted or a sorted T cell fraction (not recorded which). The receptors originated from a male donor with ankylosing spondylitis.

This rearrangement joins TRBV20-1 to TRBJ1-4, with D possibly matching TRBD1 (5 bases). This CDR3 spans 15 amino acids. Germline V gives CDR1 DFQATT, CDR2 SNEGSKA (reference sequence). Trimming stripped 3 bases from V and 0 bases from J, with 11 bases between. The CDR3 spells CSASPGLATNEKLFF. CDR3 coding DNA: TGCAGTGCTAGTCCGGGGCTTGCAACTAATGAAAAACTGTTTTTT.

This clonotype has just a few counts. The chain has TRBV6-5 and TRBJ2-7; a weak D match, TRBD1 (5 bases). The CDR3 is 14 amino acids. CDR1 MNHEY and CDR2 SVGAGI come from the germline V gene. V dropped 2 bases and J dropped 2 bases, with 10 bases sitting between them. The CDR3 DNA sequence: TGTGCCAGCAGTTACGGGGCACCCACCTACGAGCAGTACTTC. This translates into CASSYGAPTYEQYF.

The chain joins TRBV12-3 or TRBV12-4 to TRBJ2-2; TRBD2 agrees at 11 bases. The CDR3 length is 16 residues. The V gene end was trimmed by 2 bases and the J gene end by 3 bases; junction bases not matched to a gene: 2. The CDR3 protein is CASSLIAGGYTGELFF. CDR3 nucleotides: TGTGCCAGCAGTTTAATAGCGGGAGGGTACACCGGGGAGCTGTTTTTT.

This clonotype was counted between two and nine times. This chain uses TRBV5-1 with TRBJ1-1; no firm D call. The CDR3 covers 18 residues. The germline V gene encodes CDR1 SGHRS and CDR2 YFSETQ. V gave up 3 bases and J gave up 1 base, with 22 bases separating them. The CDR3 loop is CASSYRLNQRTGNTEAFF. The CDR3 region has the DNA TGCGCCAGCAGCTACCGATTAAATCAGAGGACGGGGAACACTGAAGCTTTCTTT.

This chain connects TRBV7-9 to TRBJ1-2, with a tentative D call TRBD1 (6 bases). Germline CDR1 and CDR2: SEHNR and FQNEAQ (reference sequence). V was pared by 0 bases and J by 5 bases, with 13 bases between. The CDR3 extends over 15 amino acids. This CDR3 is CASSLALTGSYGYTF. The CDR3 DNA follows: TGTGCCAGCAGCTTAGCGCTGACAGGATCTTATGGCTACACCTTC.

This clonotype was counted between two and nine times. The chain recombines TRBV11-2 with TRBJ2-2, with TRBD2 identical over 9 bases. V lost 5 bases to trimming and J lost 6 bases; unmatched junction nucleotides: 10. CDR1 SGHAT and CDR2 FQNNGV come from the germline V gene. This CDR3 is 16 amino acids long. CDR3 nucleotide sequence: TGTGCCAGCAGCCCCGAGGGAGCGGGAGGCTCCGGGGAGCTGTTTTTT. This codes for CASSPEGAGGSGELFF.

The genes are TRBV7-9 and TRBJ1-1; possible D gene TRBD1, 5 bases. Trimming pared 5 bases from V and 6 bases from J, leaving 16 bases between. Germline V gene sequence: CDR1 SEHNR, CDR2 FQNEAQ (reference sequence). The length of the CDR3 is 14 residues. CDR3 nucleotide sequence: TGTGCCAGCAGCCAGGGCGGAGGGAAGTCTGAAGCTTTCTTT. It encodes CASSQGGGKSEAFF. The variable domain in full, with the rest retrieved from reference TRBV7-9 and TRBJ1-1, is DTGVSQNPRHKITKRGQNVTFRCDPISEHNRLYWYRQTLGQGPEFLTYFQNEAQLEKSRLLSDRFSAERPKGSFSTLEIQRTEQGDSAMYLCASSQGGGKSEAFFGQGTRLTVV.

This sequence joins TRBV5-1 and TRBJ2-1; no clear D gene. The germline V gene encodes CDR1 SGHRS and CDR2 YFSETQ. V was shortened by 0 bases and J by 4 bases, with 11 bases between the two germline ends. The CDR3 is 15 residues long. The CDR3 region is CASSLEGLPYNEQFF. As DNA, the CDR3 is TGCGCCAGCAGCTTGGAAGGTCTCCCTTACAATGAGCAGTTCTTC.

V is TRBV27 and J is TRBJ2-1; 8 bases match TRBD2. Germline lookup yields CDR1 MNHEY and CDR2 SMNVEV (reference sequence). The CDR3 runs 16 residues. The V segment lost 3 bases and the J segment 4 bases; nucleotides outside the gene matches: 8. CDR3 nucleotides: TGTGCCAGCAGTTTTCCTGGGGCTAGCGGGTACAATGAGCAGTTCTTC. The encoded protein is CASSFPGASGYNEQFF.

The J gene is TRBJ2-7, the V gene TRBV20-1; 13 bases are a match to TRBD2. V lost 6 bases, J lost 4 bases, and 6 bases stayed unmatched. The germline V gene encodes CDR1 DFQATT and CDR2 SNEGSKA (reference sequence). The CDR3 runs to 14 residues. CDR3 in amino acids: CSAGRTSGSYEQYF. The DNA of the CDR3 is TGCAGTGCGGGGAGGACTAGCGGGAGTTACGAGCAGTACTTC.

This clonotype occurred a few times. The chain carries TRBV29-1 and TRBJ2-7, with a possible D match to TRBD2 (5 bases). CDR3 size: 15 residues. Germline CDR1 is SQVTM and CDR2 is ANQGSEA. V gave up 2 bases and J gave up 7 bases, with 21 bases separating them. CDR3 nucleotides: TGCAGCGTTGAATCCCCACCAGGAGGCGGCAGTGAGCAGTACTTC. This translates into CSVESPPGGGSEQYF.

This clonotype was seen more than once but under ten times. The gene calls are TRBV7-3 and TRBJ2-6; D might be TRBD1 (5 bases). CDR3 size: 15 residues. Germline CDR1 and CDR2: SGHTA and FQGTGA. Between the trimmed V and J ends, which lost 5 bases and 3 bases, there was a span of 11 bases. CDR3 DNA sequence: TGTGCCAGCAGCCCGACAGTCAGTGGGGCCAACGTCCTGACTTTC. Translated: CASSPTVSGANVLTF.

V usage is TRBV27 and J usage is TRBJ2-1; 8 nucleotides align to TRBD2. The CDR3 contains 15 residues. V trimming: 8 bases; J trimming: 9 bases; junction bases outside the gene matches: 15. Germline loops: CDR1 MNHEY, CDR2 SMNVEV (reference sequence). The CDR3 sequence is CASRNTGTRGGEQFF. The DNA for the CDR3 is TGTGCCAGCCGGAATACCGGGACTAGGGGGGGTGAGCAGTTCTTC.